Included here is one TCR beta chain sequence, with context. Its specificity is unknown. The deep-level immunoSEQ assay was used. Produced via immunoSEQ multiplex PCR; TCRdb's table is partial and in-frame only. The sample has some 2,500,000 clones, roughly 93% seen once. This record belongs to a study of shared clonotypes between healthy human individuals. Findings and caveats of the study: When compared with the clonotypes that were shared by all four sorted-subset donors, the non-shared clonotypes turned out to have lower generation probabilities. Only a few donors were included, so the genetic and exposure-history diversity represented was limited.

CDR1 is SGHRS, CDR2 YFSETQ, per germline. This CDR3 is built from 21 residues. J gave up 3 bases and V 7 bases, and 26 bases lay outside the gene matches. The TCR sequence derives from a man aged 18 to 30 in good health. Some clones in this sample may be carry-over from other donors' samples. This chain uses TRBV5-1 with TRBJ2-7; 12 bases agree with TRBD2. The material sequenced was naive CD4+ T cells from PBMCs. Sample subset: CD45RA+ positively selected. In DNA, the CDR3 is TGCGCCAGCGCGGCACCGGGACAGCGATATGGACTAGCGGGATTTGACTACGAGCAGTACTTC. Translated, it gives CASAAPGQRYGLAGFDYEQYF. Variable domain in full (rest from reference TRBV5-1 and TRBJ2-7): KAGVTQTPRYLIKTRGQQVTLSCSPISGHRSVSWYQQTPGQGLQFLFEYFSETQRNKGNFPGRFSGRQFSNSRSEMNVSTLELGDSALYLCASAAPGQRYGLAGFDYEQYFGPGTRLTVT.